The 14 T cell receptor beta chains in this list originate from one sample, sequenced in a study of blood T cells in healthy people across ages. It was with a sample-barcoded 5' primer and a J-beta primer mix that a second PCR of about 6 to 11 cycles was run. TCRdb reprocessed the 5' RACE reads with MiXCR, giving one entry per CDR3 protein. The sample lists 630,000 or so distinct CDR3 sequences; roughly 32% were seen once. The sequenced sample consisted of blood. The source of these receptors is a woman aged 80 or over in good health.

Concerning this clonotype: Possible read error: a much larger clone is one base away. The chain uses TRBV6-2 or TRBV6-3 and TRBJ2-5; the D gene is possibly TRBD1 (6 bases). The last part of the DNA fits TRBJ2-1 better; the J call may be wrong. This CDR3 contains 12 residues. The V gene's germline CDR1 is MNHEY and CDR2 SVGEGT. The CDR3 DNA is TGTGCCAGCAGTTGGGGGCAAGAGACCCAGTTCTTC. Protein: CASSWGQETQFF.

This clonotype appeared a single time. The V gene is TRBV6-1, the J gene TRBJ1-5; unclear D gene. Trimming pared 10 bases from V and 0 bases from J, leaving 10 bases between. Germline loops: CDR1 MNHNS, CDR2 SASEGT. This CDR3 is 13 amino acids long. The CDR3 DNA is TGTGCCAACCGACTGAATAGCAATCAGCCCCAGCATTTT. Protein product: CANRLNSNQPQHF.

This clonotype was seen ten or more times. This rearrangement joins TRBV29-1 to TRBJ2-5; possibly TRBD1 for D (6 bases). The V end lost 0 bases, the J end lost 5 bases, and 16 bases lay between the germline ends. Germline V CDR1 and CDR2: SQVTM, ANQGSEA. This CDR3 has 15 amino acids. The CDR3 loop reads CSVEEGAGERETQYF. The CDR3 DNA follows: TGCAGCGTTGAAGAAGGAGCAGGGGAACGCGAGACCCAGTACTTC.

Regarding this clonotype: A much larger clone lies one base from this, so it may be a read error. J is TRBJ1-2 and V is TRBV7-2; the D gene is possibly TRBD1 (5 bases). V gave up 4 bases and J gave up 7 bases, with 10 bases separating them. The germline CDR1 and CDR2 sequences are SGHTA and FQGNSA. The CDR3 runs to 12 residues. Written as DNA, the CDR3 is TGTACCAGCAGCTCCCAGGGAGGTGGCTACACCTTC. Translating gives CTSSSQGGGYTF.

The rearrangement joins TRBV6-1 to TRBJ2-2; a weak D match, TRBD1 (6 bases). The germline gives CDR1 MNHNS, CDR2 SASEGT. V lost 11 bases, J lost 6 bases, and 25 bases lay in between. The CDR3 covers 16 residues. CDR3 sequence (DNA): TGTGCCGGCATGGTCCCCAAGCAGGGGTTTCCCGGGGAGCTGTTTTTT. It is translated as CAGMVPKQGFPGELFF.

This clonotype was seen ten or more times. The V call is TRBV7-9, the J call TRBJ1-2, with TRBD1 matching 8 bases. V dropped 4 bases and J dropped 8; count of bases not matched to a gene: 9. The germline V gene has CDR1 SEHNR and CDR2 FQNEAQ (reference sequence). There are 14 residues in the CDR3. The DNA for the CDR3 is TGTGCCAGCAGCTCAGCCGGACAGGGTGAAGGCTACACCTTC. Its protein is CASSSAGQGEGYTF.

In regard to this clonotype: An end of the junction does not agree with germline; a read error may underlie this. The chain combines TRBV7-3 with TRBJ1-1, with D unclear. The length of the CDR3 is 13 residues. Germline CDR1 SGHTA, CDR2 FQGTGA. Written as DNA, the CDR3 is TGTGCCGGCAGCTCTGAGGGAAACACTGAAGCTTTCTTT. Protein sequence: CAGSSEGNTEAFF.

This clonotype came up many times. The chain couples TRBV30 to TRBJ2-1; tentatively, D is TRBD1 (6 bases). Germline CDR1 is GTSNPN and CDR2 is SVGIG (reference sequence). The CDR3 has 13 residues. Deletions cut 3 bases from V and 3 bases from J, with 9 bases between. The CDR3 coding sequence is TGTGCCTGGAGCCAGGGGAACTACAATGAGCAGTTCTTC. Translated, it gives CAWSQGNYNEQFF. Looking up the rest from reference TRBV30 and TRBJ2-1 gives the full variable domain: SQTIHQWPATLVQPVGSPLSLECTVEGTSNPNLYWYRQAAGRGLQLLFYSVGIGQISSEVPQNLSASRPQDRQFILSSKKLLLSDSGFYLCAWSQGNYNEQFFGPGTRLTVL.

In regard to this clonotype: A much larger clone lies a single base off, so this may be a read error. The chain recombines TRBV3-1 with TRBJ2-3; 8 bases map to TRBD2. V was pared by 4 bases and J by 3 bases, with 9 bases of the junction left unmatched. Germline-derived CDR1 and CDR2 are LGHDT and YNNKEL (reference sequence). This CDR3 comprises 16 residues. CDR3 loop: CASSLIAGTGTDTQYF. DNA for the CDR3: TGTGCCAGCAGCCTGATAGCGGGGACGGGAACAGATACGCAGTATTTT.

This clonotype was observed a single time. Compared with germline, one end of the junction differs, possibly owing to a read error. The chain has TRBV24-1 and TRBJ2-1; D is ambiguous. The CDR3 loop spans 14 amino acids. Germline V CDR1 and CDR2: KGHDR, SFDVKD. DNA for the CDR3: TGTGCCGCCAGTGAGGAAGACACCTACAATGAGCAGTTCTTC. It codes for CAASEEDTYNEQFF.

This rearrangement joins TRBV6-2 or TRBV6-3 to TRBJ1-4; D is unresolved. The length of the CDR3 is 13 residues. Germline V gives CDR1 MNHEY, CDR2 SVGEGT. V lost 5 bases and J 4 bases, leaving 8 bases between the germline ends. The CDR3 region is CASSRGRNEKLFF. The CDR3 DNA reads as TGTGCCAGCAGTCGCGGGCGTAATGAAAAACTGTTTTTT.

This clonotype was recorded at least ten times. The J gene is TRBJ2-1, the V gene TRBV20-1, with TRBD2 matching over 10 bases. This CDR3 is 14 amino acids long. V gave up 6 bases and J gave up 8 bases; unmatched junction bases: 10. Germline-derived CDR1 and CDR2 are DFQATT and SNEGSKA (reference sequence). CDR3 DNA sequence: TGCAGTGCAGATCAGCGGGGGGGCGCACATGAGCAGTTCTTC. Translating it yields CSADQRGGAHEQFF.

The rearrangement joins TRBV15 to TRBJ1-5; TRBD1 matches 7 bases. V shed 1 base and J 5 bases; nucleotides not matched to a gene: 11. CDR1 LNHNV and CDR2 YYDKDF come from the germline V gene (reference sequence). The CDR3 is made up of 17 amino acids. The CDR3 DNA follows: TGTGCCACCAGCAGAGGGTACAGGGGCCTGCGGGATCAGCCCCAGCATTTT. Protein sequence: CATSRGYRGLRDQPQHF. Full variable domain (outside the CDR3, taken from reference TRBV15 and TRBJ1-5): DAMVIQNPRYQVTQFGKPVTLSCSQTLNHNVMYWYQQKSSQAPKLLFHYYDKDFNNEADTPDNFQSRRPNTSFCFLDIRSPGLGDTAMYLCATSRGYRGLRDQPQHFGDGTRLSIL.

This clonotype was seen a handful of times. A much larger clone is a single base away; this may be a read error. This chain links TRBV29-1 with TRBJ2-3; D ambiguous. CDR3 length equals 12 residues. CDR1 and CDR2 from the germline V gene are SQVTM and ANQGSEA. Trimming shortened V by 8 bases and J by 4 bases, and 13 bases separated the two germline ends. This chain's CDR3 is CSTAGNADTQYF. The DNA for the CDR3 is TGCAGCACAGCAGGTAACGCAGATACGCAGTATTTT.